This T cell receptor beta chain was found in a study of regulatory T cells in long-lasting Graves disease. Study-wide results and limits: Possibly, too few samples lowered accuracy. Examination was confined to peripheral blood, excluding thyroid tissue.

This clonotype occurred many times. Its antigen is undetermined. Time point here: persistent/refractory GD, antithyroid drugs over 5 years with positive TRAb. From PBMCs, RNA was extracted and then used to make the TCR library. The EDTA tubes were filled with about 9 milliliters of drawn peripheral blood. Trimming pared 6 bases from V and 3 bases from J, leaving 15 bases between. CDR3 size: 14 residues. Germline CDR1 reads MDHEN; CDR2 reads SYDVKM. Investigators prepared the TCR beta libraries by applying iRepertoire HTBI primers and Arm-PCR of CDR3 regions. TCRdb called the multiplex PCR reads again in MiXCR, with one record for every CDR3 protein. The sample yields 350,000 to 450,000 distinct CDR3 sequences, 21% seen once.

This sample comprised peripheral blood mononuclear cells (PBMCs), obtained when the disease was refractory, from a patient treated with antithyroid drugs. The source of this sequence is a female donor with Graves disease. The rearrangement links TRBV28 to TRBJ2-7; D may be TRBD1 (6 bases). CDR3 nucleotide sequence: TGTGCCAGCAGCTCGCGGCAGGGGAACTACGAGCAGTACTTC. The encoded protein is CASSSRQGNYEQYF. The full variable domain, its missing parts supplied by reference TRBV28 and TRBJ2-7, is DVKVTQSSRYLVKRTGEKVFLECVQDMDHENMFWYRQDPGLGLRLIYFSYDVKMKEKGDIPEGYSVSREKKERFSLILESASTNQTSMYLCASSSRQGNYEQYFGPGTRLTVT.